What follows are 23 T cell receptor beta chains derived from one specimen sequenced in a study of radiotherapy plus CTLA-4 blockade in lung cancer. Method: immunoSEQ multiplex PCR; TCRdb's copy keeps in-frame clones and lacks some. Counted here are tens of thousands of clones, 78% occurring once; the ten biggest clones make up 3.5% to 4.5%. Specimen: peripheral blood, collected from a patient treated with radiotherapy plus ipilimumab. These receptors were collected from a human donor with non-small cell lung cancer who had a partial response to radiotherapy plus ipilimumab. Some clones in this sample may be carry-over from other donors' samples.

The gene calls are TRBV6-1 and TRBJ1-3; D is possibly TRBD1 (5 bases). Germline CDR1 and CDR2: MNHNS and SASEGT. The ends were cut back, 4 bases at V and 2 bases at J, with 18 bases in the middle. The CDR3 extends over 17 amino acids. The CDR3 DNA reads TGTGCCAGCAGTGGGATAAGATGGGGGGTTCCTGGAAACACCATATATTTT. It encodes CASSGIRWGVPGNTIYF.

The rearrangement links TRBV7-8 to TRBJ2-7; tentative D call: TRBD2 (5 bases). This CDR3 contains 13 residues. Trimming pared 4 bases from V and 4 bases from J, leaving 11 bases between. From germline, CDR1 is SGHVS and CDR2 FQNEAQ. The DNA for the CDR3 is TGTGCCAGCAGCTCGTTGCGCGGGTACGAGCAGTACTTC. It codes for CASSSLRGYEQYF.

The V call is TRBV11-3, the J call TRBJ1-3, with D maybe TRBD1 (5 bases). Trimming stripped 1 base from V and 1 base from J, with 5 bases between. The CDR3 is 14 amino acids. From germline, CDR1 is SGHNT and CDR2 YENEEA. CDR3 nucleotides: TGTGCCAGCAGCTTAGCAGGGTCTGGAAACACCATATATTTT. Its translation is CASSLAGSGNTIYF.

This clone turned up a few times. The chain carries TRBV11-1 and TRBJ2-2, with 13 nucleotides matching TRBD2. Looked up from germline, CDR1 is SGHAT and CDR2 is FQDESV (reference sequence). The CDR3 has 16 amino acids. Trimming took 6 bases from V and 5 from J; bases not matched to a gene: 6. The DNA of the CDR3 is TGTGCCAGCAGTTCCGGGACTAGCGGGGAGACCGGGGAGCTGTTTTTT. Encoded protein: CASSSGTSGETGELFF.

The J gene is TRBJ2-7, the V gene TRBV25-1; 9 bases fit TRBD1. The V gene's germline CDR1 is MGHDK and CDR2 SYGVNS. The length of the CDR3 is 15 residues. The J segment lost 5 bases and the V segment lost 6 bases, leaving 11 bases of the junction unmatched. The CDR3, as DNA: TGTGCCAGCAGGGGAACGGGACAGGGTTCCAACGAGCAGTACTTC. Its translation: CASRGTGQGSNEQYF.

The chain employs TRBV11-1 and TRBJ1-2; 9 bases are a match to TRBD1. Germline V gene lookup returns CDR1 SGHAT and CDR2 FQDESV (reference sequence). The ends lost 5 bases at V and 0 bases at J; junction bases unmatched: 4. The CDR3 covers 15 residues. The CDR3 here is CASSRTGEPNYGYTF. The CDR3 DNA follows: TGTGCCAGCAGCCGGACAGGGGAGCCTAACTATGGCTACACCTTC.

The chain employs TRBV6-1 and TRBJ1-6, with 7 bases matching TRBD1. V lost 8 bases to trimming and J lost 10 bases; unmatched junction nucleotides: 8. Germline CDR1 MNHNS, CDR2 SASEGT. The CDR3 loop spans 13 amino acids. CDR3 amino acids: CASRDRLGSPLHF. In DNA, the CDR3 is TGTGCCAGCCGGGACAGATTGGGATCACCCCTCCACTTT.

The chain couples TRBV11-2 to TRBJ2-7; 7 bases match TRBD1. The CDR3 is made up of 14 amino acids. In germline, CDR1 is SGHAT, CDR2 FQNNGV. V lost 5 bases to trimming and J lost 4 bases; unmatched junction nucleotides: 8. CDR3 nucleotides: TGTGCCAGCAGCGTACAGGGGTCTGGGTACGAGCAGTACTTC. Protein sequence: CASSVQGSGYEQYF.

The rearrangement links TRBV4-1 to TRBJ2-3, with 8 bases matching TRBD2. V trimming: 4 bases; J trimming: 1 base; junction bases outside the gene matches: 4. CDR3 length: 15 amino acids. Germline V gives CDR1 MGHRA, CDR2 YSYEKL. The CDR3, as DNA: TGCGCCAGCAGCCTTTTGACTAGCGGCACAGATACGCAGTATTTT. The encoded protein is CASSLLTSGTDTQYF.

CDR3 protein: CASSLALGGGDTQYF. The CDR3 coding sequence is TGTGCCAGCAGCTTAGCGCTAGGGGGGGGAGATACGCAGTATTTT. V gene TRBV7-2 combines with J gene TRBJ2-3; TRBD2 is a possible D gene (7 bases). V lost 0 bases, J lost 5 bases, and 12 bases lay in between. In germline, CDR1 is SGHTA, CDR2 FQGNSA. This CDR3 contains 15 residues.

This clone was detected many times. Different DNA sequences within this sample yield the same CDR3. This chain connects TRBV6-1 to TRBJ1-3; D remains ambiguous. The CDR3 runs 15 residues. Germline V gene data show CDR1 as MNHNS and CDR2 as SASEGT. The ends were cut back, 5 bases at V and 0 bases at J, with 11 bases in the middle. DNA for the CDR3: TGTGCCAGCAGTCTAGGAGGTTACTCTGGAAACACCATATATTTT. Translated, it gives CASSLGGYSGNTIYF.

V and J are TRBV7-3 and TRBJ2-2; 8 bases map to TRBD1. Looked up from germline, CDR1 is SGHTA and CDR2 is FQGTGA. J lost 6 bases, V lost 5 bases, and 8 bases had no gene match. There are 15 residues in the CDR3. The DNA for the CDR3 is TGTGCCAGCAGCCCCACAGGGGGGAATGCCGGGGAGCTGTTTTTT. Encoded protein: CASSPTGGNAGELFF.

The chain employs TRBV7-2 and TRBJ1-6; a possible D gene is TRBD1 (6 bases). Germline CDR1 reads SGHTA; CDR2 reads FQGNSA. Deletions cut 5 bases from V and 7 bases from J, with 9 bases between. The CDR3 covers 13 residues. Here the CDR3 DNA reads TGTGCCAGCAGCATTGGGACAAATTCACCCCTCCACTTT. As protein: CASSIGTNSPLHF. Together with reference TRBV7-2 and TRBJ1-6, the CDR3 gives the full variable domain: GAGVSQSPSNKVTEKGKDVELRCDPISGHTALYWYRQSLGQGLEFLIYFQGNSAPDKSGLPSDRFSAERTGGSVSTLTIQRTQQEDSAVYLCASSIGTNSPLHFGNGTRLTVT.

This rearrangement joins TRBV19 to TRBJ2-7, with 9 bases aligning to TRBD2. The CDR3 spans 14 residues. In germline, CDR1 is LNHDA, CDR2 SQIVND (reference sequence). After removal of 3 bases from V and 6 bases from J, the junction contained 6 bases not matched to a gene. CDR3 protein: CASSIWREGGEQYF. The CDR3 DNA reads as TGTGCCAGTAGTATCTGGCGGGAGGGCGGCGAGCAGTACTTC.

This clone was observed once. V and J are TRBV2 and TRBJ2-1; 13 bases map to TRBD2. V gave up 4 bases and J gave up 7 bases; unmatched junction bases: 1. The CDR3 runs to 14 residues. The V gene's germline CDR1 is SNHLY and CDR2 FYNNEI. Here the CDR3 DNA reads TGTGCCAGCAGTGCACTAGCGGGAGGGAATGAGCAGTTCTTC. Translated, it gives CASSALAGGNEQFF.

The rearrangement uses TRBV18 and TRBJ1-1; the D gene is possibly TRBD1 (6 bases). The CDR3 is 15 amino acids. Germline loops: CDR1 KGHSH, CDR2 LQKENI. V dropped 3 bases and J dropped 2 bases, with 13 bases sitting between them. CDR3 loop: CASSPTRGSNTEAFF. The DNA for the CDR3 is TGTGCCAGCTCACCGACCAGGGGATCAAACACTGAAGCTTTCTTT.

The V call is TRBV7-3, the J call TRBJ2-2; 10 bases are shared with TRBD2. CDR1 SGHTA and CDR2 FQGTGA come from the germline V gene. This CDR3 contains 16 residues. Trimming removed 4 bases from V and 3 bases from J; junction bases left unmatched: 5. The CDR3 loop reads CASSSSSGGDTGELFF. The CDR3 nucleotides read TGTGCCAGCAGCTCCTCCAGCGGGGGGGACACCGGGGAGCTGTTTTTT.

Turning to this clone: The junction departs from germline at one end; a sequencing error may be responsible. This chain uses TRBV5-1 with TRBJ1-2; D possibly corresponds to TRBD1 (5 bases). The CDR3 has 13 amino acids. Germline CDR1 reads SGHRS; CDR2 reads YFSETQ. Here the CDR3 DNA reads TGCACCAGCAGCTTGGCAGGGAACTATGGCTACACCTTC. Its translation: CTSSLAGNYGYTF.

The rearrangement joins TRBV5-1 to TRBJ2-2; D uncertain. Trimming removed 1 base from V and 3 bases from J, with 10 bases in between. Germline V CDR1 and CDR2: SGHRS, YFSETQ. The CDR3 spans 15 residues. CDR3 DNA: TGCGCCAGCAGCTTGTCCGTCCAGGACACCGGGGAGCTGTTTTTT. Its translation: CASSLSVQDTGELFF.

This clone came up once. Germline is not matched at one junction end, which may reflect a read error. This chain connects TRBV7-2 to TRBJ2-1; perhaps TRBD2 as D (5 bases). This CDR3 region has 13 residues. CDR1 is SGHTA, CDR2 FQGNSA, per germline. The CDR3 here is CASSAVRVSSALF. The CDR3 DNA reads as TGTGCCAGCAGCGCCGTCCGAGTGAGTAGCGCACTCTTC.

The gene calls are TRBV6-5 and TRBJ1-4; TRBD1 matches 10 bases. V trimming: 7 bases; J trimming: 10 bases; junction bases outside the gene matches: 9. The length of the CDR3 is 14 residues. The germline gives CDR1 MNHEY, CDR2 SVGAGI. The CDR3 sequence is CASNPGTGAGKLFF. DNA for the CDR3: TGTGCCAGCAACCCCGGGACAGGGGCTGGAAAACTGTTTTTT.

The V call is TRBV6-5, the J call TRBJ2-7; possibly TRBD1 for D (5 bases). Deletions cut 5 bases from V and 0 bases from J, with 14 bases between. Germline-derived CDR1 and CDR2 are MNHEY and SVGAGI. The CDR3 is 15 residues long. The CDR3 here is CASSLGLLNSYEQYF. CDR3 coding DNA: TGTGCCAGCAGTCTGGGGCTCCTCAACTCCTACGAGCAGTACTTC.

The V call is TRBV30, the J call TRBJ2-3; 10 positions agree with TRBD2. Trimming took 2 bases from V and 4 from J; bases not matched to a gene: 12. Germline lookup yields CDR1 GTSNPN and CDR2 SVGIG (reference sequence). CDR3 size: 17 residues. The CDR3 DNA is TGTGCCTGGAGTAGGGGGAGCGGGAGGGCCAGGGCAGATACGCAGTATTTT. This encodes CAWSRGSGRARADTQYF.